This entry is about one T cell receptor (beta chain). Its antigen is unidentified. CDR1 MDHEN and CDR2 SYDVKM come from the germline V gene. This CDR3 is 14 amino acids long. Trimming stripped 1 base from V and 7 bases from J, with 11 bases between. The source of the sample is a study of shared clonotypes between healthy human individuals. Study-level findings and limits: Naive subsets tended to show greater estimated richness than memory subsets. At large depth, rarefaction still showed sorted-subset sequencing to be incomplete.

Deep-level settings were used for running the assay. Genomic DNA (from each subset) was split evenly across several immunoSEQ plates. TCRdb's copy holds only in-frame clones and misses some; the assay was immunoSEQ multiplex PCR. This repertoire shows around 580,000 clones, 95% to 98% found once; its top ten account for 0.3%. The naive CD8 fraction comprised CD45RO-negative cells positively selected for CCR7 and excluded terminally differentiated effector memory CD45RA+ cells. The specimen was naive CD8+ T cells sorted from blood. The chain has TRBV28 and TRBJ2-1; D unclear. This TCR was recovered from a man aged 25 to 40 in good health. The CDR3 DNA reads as TGTGCCAGCAGTTTATCCTTGGGTCCGAATGAGCAGTTCTTC. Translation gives CASSLSLGPNEQFF. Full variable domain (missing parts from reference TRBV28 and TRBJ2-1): DVKVTQSSRYLVKRTGEKVFLECVQDMDHENMFWYRQDPGLGLRLIYFSYDVKMKEKGDIPEGYSVSREKKERFSLILESASTNQTSMYLCASSLSLGPNEQFFGPGTRLTVL.